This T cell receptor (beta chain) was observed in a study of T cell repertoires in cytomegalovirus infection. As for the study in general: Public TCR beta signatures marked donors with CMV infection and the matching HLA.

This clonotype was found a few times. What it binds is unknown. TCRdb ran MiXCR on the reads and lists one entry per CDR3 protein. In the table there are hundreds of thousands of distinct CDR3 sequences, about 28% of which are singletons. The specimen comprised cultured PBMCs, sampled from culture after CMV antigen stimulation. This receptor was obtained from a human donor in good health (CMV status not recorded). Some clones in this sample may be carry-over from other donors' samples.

The CDR3 is CASSLLRDRVTEAFF. Written as DNA, the CDR3 is TGTGCCAGCAGTTTGCTCAGGGACCGGGTCACTGAAGCTTTCTTT. The gene calls are TRBV28 and TRBJ1-1; TRBD1 might be the D (5 bases). CDR1 MDHEN and CDR2 SYDVKM come from the germline V gene. This CDR3 spans 15 amino acids. The V and J ends lost 3 bases and 4 bases respectively, with 15 bases between them.